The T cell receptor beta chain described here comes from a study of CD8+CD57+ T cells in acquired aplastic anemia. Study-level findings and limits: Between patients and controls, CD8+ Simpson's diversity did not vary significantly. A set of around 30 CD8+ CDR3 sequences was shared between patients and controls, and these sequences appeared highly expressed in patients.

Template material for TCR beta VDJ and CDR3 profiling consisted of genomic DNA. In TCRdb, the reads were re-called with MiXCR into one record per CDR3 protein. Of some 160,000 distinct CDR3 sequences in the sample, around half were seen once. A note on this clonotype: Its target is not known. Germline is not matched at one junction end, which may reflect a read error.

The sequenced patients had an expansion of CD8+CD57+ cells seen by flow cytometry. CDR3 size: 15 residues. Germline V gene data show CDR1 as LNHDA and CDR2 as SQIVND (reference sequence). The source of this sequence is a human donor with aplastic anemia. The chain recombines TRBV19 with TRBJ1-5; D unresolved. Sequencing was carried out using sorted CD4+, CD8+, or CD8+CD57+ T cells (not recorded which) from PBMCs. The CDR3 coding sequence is TGTGCCAGTAGGACTACCTTTAATAGCAATCGGCCCCAGCATTTT. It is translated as CASRTTFNSNRPQHF.